Detailed here is one TCR beta chain. Its antigen is unidentified. The study drew the donors from its approximately 110-subject validation cohort, separate from the approximately 690-subject first cohort. Assay: immunoSEQ multiplex PCR; the TCRdb copy retains only in-frame clones and omits some. Of tens of thousands of clones in the sample, 85% to 95% were seen once. This entry comes from a study of cytomegalovirus exposure and HLA in healthy donors. Overall study context: According to later analysis, the same platform produced the 120 validation and approximately 630 first-cohort repertoires.

With V trimmed by 0 bases and J by 5 bases, 4 bases remained unmatched. The CDR3 loop spans 14 amino acids. Germline CDR1 reads SGDLS; CDR2 reads YYNGEE. Study-level points and caveats: The authors listed 150 to 200 TCR beta chains as cytomegalovirus-associated.

This sequence originates from a young woman in good health and CMV-seronegative. Input material: PBMCs. V is TRBV9 and J is TRBJ1-2; TRBD1 matches 7 bases. CDR3 region: CASSVGTGIYGYTF. Here the CDR3 DNA reads TGTGCCAGCAGCGTAGGGACAGGAATTTATGGCTACACCTTC.